In this sample, the clone carrying this T cell receptor (beta chain) turned up many times. The CDR3 spans 18 residues. V dropped 7 bases and J dropped 5; count of bases not matched to a gene: 16. Germline V gives CDR1 MDHEN, CDR2 SYDVKM. The record originates from a study of T cells in Graves' hyperthyroidism and ophthalmopathy. Study context: The initial diagnosis was the point when peripheral blood was collected, ahead of any treatment.

The patients, who ranged from 18 to 65 in age, presented with newly diagnosed hyperthyroidism lasting under 2 months. Each 10 ml fresh peripheral blood draw supplied the PBMCs. TCR beta CDR3 regions were amplified from RNA. The TCR CDR3 was amplified in a first-round RT-PCR using the HTBI primer set. TCRdb fed the multiplex PCR reads into MiXCR, producing one record per CDR3 protein. The sample gives over 300,000 distinct CDR3 sequences, over 11% of which show up once; 9.5% to 11% is in the top ten. This TCR came from a woman aged 55-69 years with Graves' hyperthyroidism. Sequences were obtained from blood. The chain links TRBV28 to TRBJ2-3; the match to TRBD2 covers 12 bases. The CDR3 DNA is TGTGCCAGCACCTACCCGGTGACTAGCGGGAGTCGCGGAGATACGCAGTATTTT. Translation gives CASTYPVTSGSRGDTQYF.